The clone carrying this TCR beta chain has only a few counts. Its antigen is currently unknown. Via MiXCR, TCRdb re-called the reads, giving one row per CDR3 protein. Of roughly 27,000 distinct CDR3 sequences in the sample, about 19% are singletons; the top ten hold 65% to 85%. This sample is drawn from a study of T cell repertoires in cytomegalovirus infection. Study in general: Matching HLA type and CMV infection were both indicated by public TCR beta signatures.

Findings and caveats of the study: Of the TCR beta families, the public ones yielded a cumulative frequency that identified carriers of CMV plus the relevant HLA.

Germline lookup yields CDR1 SGHTA and CDR2 FQGNSA. CDR3 length equals 12 residues. The V and J ends lost 5 bases and 8 bases respectively, with 10 bases between them. This sample comprised CD8+ T cells from cultured PBMCs, obtained from culture after CMV antigen stimulation. The TCR originated in a human donor in good health (CMV status not recorded). Some clones in this sample may be carry-over from other donors' samples. The rearrangement uses TRBV7-2 and TRBJ2-1; no clear D gene. The CDR3 bases are TGTGCCAGCAGCGCCGCCTGGGATGAGCAGTTCTTC. Residues: CASSAAWDEQFF.